This T cell receptor (beta chain) was identified in a study of Tregs in tolerant kidney transplant recipients (dated by TCRdb to about 2019). Background on the whole study: The transplants used related donors along with nonmyeloablative bone marrow transplantation, and in the human trials mixed chimerism was transient. TCRbeta sequencing was used in the study to identify donor-specific regulatory T cells before combined kidney and bone marrow transplantation, and the identified cells were then tracked after transplant.

Overall results and qualifications from the work: For some patients the PCR primers changed over time, which made it impossible to compare the samples from those patients at the nucleotide level. The study was constrained by small patient numbers, and validation of the findings is required in larger populations and under other immunosuppression protocols. Donor-specific Treg expansion exceeded global Treg expansion in tolerant patients, suggesting antigen-driven rather than nonspecific expansion. Expanding Tregs with activated donor B cells appeared to identify the most biologically relevant and donor-specific TCRbeta repertoire. Although technical replication error seemed to be minimal, the question of biological reproducibility was not addressed directly.

As regards this clone: It has no known antigen specificity. No base quality values were provided; no much bigger clone lies one nucleotide off.

For TCRbeta CDR3 sequencing, genomic DNA from the sorted cells was extracted using the QIAGEN DNeasy Blood and Tissue Kit. High-throughput TCRbeta CDR3 sequencing was carried out commercially through immunoSEQ, with PCR amplification with bias correction and internal controls included. The paper's data handling went like this. Unique productive TCRbeta sequences were defined by CDR3 nucleotide sequence when primers matched and otherwise by CDR3 amino acid sequence together with Vbeta and Jbeta genes. To correct for sorting error, sequences found in more than one sorted population at a frequency ratio of 2:1 or less were discarded, and the remaining shared sequences were assigned to the population with the higher frequency. Sequences were defined as donor-reactive when expanded at least 5-fold in CFSE-low cells versus unstimulated cells and present at a frequency of at least 0.01% in CFSE-low cells. Repertoire divergence was quantified by Jensen-Shannon divergence calculated from the top 100 TCRbeta sequences ranked by frequency. For any sample with multiple sequencing runs, sorting error was corrected in each run separately before the runs were pooled. TCRdb retrieved this table from immuneACCESS and kept in-frame rearrangements only. Not all clones are present; in checked studies, unresolved V genes account for under half, and no reason is known for the remainder. V, J and clone size derive from that table, while D and trimming were established from the DNA sequence. The sample table shows some 66,000 clones, and roughly 89% are seen once. Roughly 9.7% of the sample comes from the top ten.

V is cut back by 5 bases and J by 7 bases, with 11 bases in the junction unmatched. The germline V gene sets CDR1 to SNHLY and CDR2 to FYNNEI. The CDR3 runs 15 residues from the cysteine to the phenylalanine. The entry retains the CDR3 DNA only, 45 bases that are in frame from base 1. Interpreted using the paper, the time point label stands for: blood sample drawn before combined kidney and bone marrow transplant. Thawed PBMCs were FACS-sorted into unstimulated Tregs (CD4+CD25+CD127-), CD4+ non-Tregs (CD4+CD25-), CD4 cells and CD8 cells. Several combined kidney and bone marrow transplant recipients from the ITN036ST trial were included as patients, and samples were available only from these trial subjects. Healthy control blood was processed to PBMCs with a Ficoll density gradient and then cryopreserved, whereas patient PBMCs were collected both before and after transplant.

The sequencing here drew on CD8+ T cells from blood, taken before the transplant. The chain was built from TRBV2 and TRBJ2-4; 7 bases in the middle match TRBD1. The sequence derives from a human donor who received a combined kidney and bone marrow transplant. The CDR3 region reads CASSRLGGGGNIQYF. The DNA reads TGTGCCAGCAGTAGGCTAGGGGGCGGTGGGAACATTCAGTACTTC.